A selection of T cell receptor beta chains follows, all from one sample in a study of cytomegalovirus exposure and HLA in healthy donors. Clones were sequenced by immunoSEQ multiplex PCR, and TCRdb holds only the in-frame ones, with some missing. This table holds tens of thousands of clones, about 79% found once. The sequenced sample was PBMCs. The source is a male donor in good health and CMV-seropositive. Each CDR3 is given with its conserved first and last residue. The D gene is left open where the match is weak. Size values are once, few and many counts, or a class for expanded clones, and some rows have none.

>few|TRBD2|TRBJ2-7|TRBV7-8
TGTGCCACCATGGGGAGGGCGCTCGGCTACGAGCAGTACTTC
CATMGRALGYEQYF
>-|TRBD1|TRBJ2-2|TRBV4-1
TGCGCCAGCAGCCAAATTGGAGGACAGGGCTTCGCGAACACCGGGGAGCTGTTTTTT
CASSQIGGQGFANTGELFF
>-|TRBD1|TRBJ1-1|TRBV7-2
TGTGCCAGCAGCTGGACAGGGGCTGAAGCTTTCTTT
CASSWTGAEAFF
>-|-|TRBJ1-5|TRBV19
TGTGCCAGTAGTATTCCCCACAGGTTGATAAGTTGGCCCCAGCATTTT
CASSIPHRLISWPQHF
>-|TRBD2|TRBJ2-7|TRBV6-6
TGTGCCAGCAGTTACTTAGCGGGAGGGCCCCACGAGCAGTACTTC
CASSYLAGGPHEQYF
>-|-|TRBJ2-7|TRBV28
TGTGCCAGCAGGGGCGCCGAGCAGTACTTC
CASRGAEQYF
>-|TRBD1|TRBJ2-7|TRBV6-1
TGTGCCAGCAGTATTGGGACAGTGAGCTACGAGCAGTACTTC
CASSIGTVSYEQYF
>-|TRBD1|TRBJ2-5|TRBV5-1
TGCGCCAGCAGCCCGGGGCAGGGGGTACCGGAGACCCAGTACTTC
CASSPGQGVPETQYF
>-|-|TRBJ2-7|TRBV7-9
TGTTCCAGCAGCCTTCCTGCCTACGAGCAGTACTTC
CSSSLPAYEQYF
>-|-|TRBJ2-7|TRBV27
TGTGCCAGCAGTTCTAGCGTCTCCTACGAGCAGTACTTC
CASSSSVSYEQYF
>-|-|TRBJ1-5|TRBV19
TGTGCCAGTAGTGACGGAGGGACGTATAGCAATCAGCCCCAGCATTTT
CASSDGGTYSNQPQHF
>-|TRBD1|TRBJ2-1|TRBV27
TGTGCCAGCAGGCGGACAGGGGCCAACAATGAGCAGTTCTTC
CASRRTGANNEQFF
>-|-|TRBJ1-1|TRBV7-2
TGTGCCAGCAGCTTTGAAGGGGTGAGCACTGAAGCTTTCTTT
CASSFEGVSTEAFF
>once|-|TRBJ2-2|TRBV7-2
TGTGCCAGCAGCTCACGGAGCGGAGTAAACACCGGGGAGCTGTTTTTT
CASSSRSGVNTGELFF
>-|TRBD1|TRBJ1-2|TRBV7-2
TGTGCCAGCAGCCCGGGACAGGGGATGGGCTACACCTTC
CASSPGQGMGYTF
>-|-|TRBJ1-4|TRBV28
TGTGCCAGCAGTTCGGCAGGGCGTCGCGAAAAACTGTTTTTT
CASSSAGRREKLFF
>-|TRBD2|TRBJ2-1|TRBV5-1
TGCGCCAGCAGCCGACTAGCGGGAGGATACAATGAGCAGTTCTTC
CASSRLAGGYNEQFF
>-|-|TRBJ2-1|TRBV11-3
TGTGCCAGCAGCCCCACACAGGGCCTCTCCAATGAGCAGTTCTTC
CASSPTQGLSNEQFF
>-|TRBD2|TRBJ2-7|TRBV10-2
TGCGCCAGCAGTGAAGTTGGGGGGGACGAGCAGTACTTC
CASSEVGGDEQYF
>few|-|TRBJ2-3|TRBV5-4
TGTGCCAGCTCTACGGTTGACACAGATACGCAGTATTTT
CASSTVDTDTQYF
>-|-|TRBJ1-2|TRBV28
TGTGCCAGCAGTTACACAGGGTTCCTCTATGGCTACACCTTC
CASSYTGFLYGYTF
>medium-sized|-|TRBJ1-1|TRBV6-5
TGTGCCAGCAGTTACGGGAGGTTGGAGGGAGCTTTCTTT
CASSYGRLEGAFF
>-|-|TRBJ1-2|TRBV18
TGTGCCAGCCCCCCCGGGACTCAAGATGGCTACACCTTC
CASPPGTQDGYTF
>-|-|TRBJ2-5|TRBV1
TGCACCAGCAGCCAAGGAAGTGCGCTGCGGACCCAGTACTTC
CTSSQGSALRTQYF
>-|TRBD1|TRBJ2-3|TRBV5-1
TGCGCCAGCAGCACCGGACAGGGCACAGATACGCAGTATTTT
CASSTGQGTDTQYF
>-|-|TRBJ1-2|TRBV11-1
TGTGCCAGCAGCGCGATTGATGGCTACACCTTC
CASSAIDGYTF
>-|-|TRBJ1-2|TRBV12-5
TGTGCTAGTGGTTTGTTCGGTGTGGATGGCTACACCTTC
CASGLFGVDGYTF
>-|TRBD2|TRBJ2-5|TRBV10-3
TGTGCCATCAGTGCTAGCGGGAGAGTCGGAGAGACCCAGTACTTC
CAISASGRVGETQYF
>-|-|TRBJ1-1|TRBV7-9
TGTTCCAGCACCCCAGGGGTACGGGAGGTGAACACTGAAGCTTTCTTT
CSSTPGVREVNTEAFF
>-|-|TRBJ1-1|TRBV29-1
TGCAGCGTTGATGTTGCGACTGAAGCTTTCTTT
CSVDVATEAFF
>once|-|TRBJ2-3|TRBV5-1
TGCGCCAGCAGCTGGCTTGCCGGAGGAGATACGCAGTATTTT
CASSWLAGGDTQYF
>-|-|TRBJ2-5|TRBV21-1
TGTGCCAGCAGCAACCGCAGGGTTGGAGAGACCCAGTACTTC
CASSNRRVGETQYF
>-|TRBD1|TRBJ1-1|TRBV29-1
TGCAGCGTTGATAGTTGGGCAGGGGGAGGATACACTGAAGCTTTCTTT
CSVDSWAGGGYTEAFF
>-|TRBD2|TRBJ2-1|TRBV10-3
TGTGCCATCAGTGCTGGGACTAGCGGGGGATCCTACAATGAGCAGTTCTTC
CAISAGTSGGSYNEQFF
>-|TRBD1|TRBJ1-2|TRBV6-5
TGTGCCAGCAGTTACACGCGGACAGGGGGCGCCTATGGCTACACCTTC
CASSYTRTGGAYGYTF
>-|TRBD1|TRBJ2-6|TRBV6-4
TGTGCCAGCAGTGACTCGGGACAGGGTCATGGGGCCAACGTCCTGACTTTC
CASSDSGQGHGANVLTF
>-|-|TRBJ2-7|TRBV25-1
TGTGCCAGCAGGCAGGGCACCTACGAGCAGTACTTC
CASRQGTYEQYF
>-|TRBD2|TRBJ2-1|TRBV6-5
TGTGCCAGCAGTTCAGAAGCGGGAGGTTATGAGCAGTTCTTC
CASSSEAGGYEQFF
>-|-|TRBJ2-2|TRBV11-2
TGTGCCAGCAGCTATTGGGGCGCCGGGGAGCTGTTTTTT
CASSYWGAGELFF
>-|-|TRBJ2-1|TRBV15
TGTGCCACCAGCAACGGGGATGAGCAGTTCTTC
CATSNGDEQFF
>-|-|TRBJ1-2|TRBV5-1
TGCGCCAGCAGCATCGGGGACTCTAACTATGGCTACACCTTC
CASSIGDSNYGYTF
>-|-|TRBJ1-5|TRBV27
TGTGCCAGCAGTTTAGGAGAGGCAAATAGCAATCAGCCCCAGCATTTT
CASSLGEANSNQPQHF
>-|-|TRBJ2-5|TRBV4-2
TGTGCCAGCAGCCAAGTTCTACGGGGTTACCAAGAGACCCAGTACTTC
CASSQVLRGYQETQYF
>-|-|TRBJ1-2|TRBV28
TGTGCCAGCAGTTTAATCTCGACAGCGAGCTATGGCTACACCTTC
CASSLISTASYGYTF
>once|-|TRBJ2-1|TRBV7-9
TGTGCCAGCAGGCCTAGTCTAAGGGTAAGGGAGGATGAGCAGTTCTTC
CASRPSLRVREDEQFF
>-|-|TRBJ1-2|TRBV20-1
TGCAGTGCCTCTCCGTACTATGGCTACACCTTC
CSASPYYGYTF
>once|-|TRBJ2-5|TRBV7-6
TGTGCCAGCAGCTTGGGTACGAGGGAGACCCAGTACTTC
CASSLGTRETQYF
>-|-|TRBJ2-2|TRBV19
TGTGCCAGTAGTATATGGGGGCCCGGGGAGCTGTTTTTT
CASSIWGPGELFF
>-|TRBD2|TRBJ2-7|TRBV4-1
TGCGCCAGCAGACCCGGACTAGCGGGAGCCGAGCAGTACTTC
CASRPGLAGAEQYF
>-|-|TRBJ2-7|TRBV2
TGTGCCAGCAGTGCGGGACTGCTTCTAGAGCAGTACTTC
CASSAGLLLEQYF
>-|-|TRBJ1-2|TRBV12-1
TGTGCCAGCAGCTCCCCCTTCACCTTC
CASSSPFTF